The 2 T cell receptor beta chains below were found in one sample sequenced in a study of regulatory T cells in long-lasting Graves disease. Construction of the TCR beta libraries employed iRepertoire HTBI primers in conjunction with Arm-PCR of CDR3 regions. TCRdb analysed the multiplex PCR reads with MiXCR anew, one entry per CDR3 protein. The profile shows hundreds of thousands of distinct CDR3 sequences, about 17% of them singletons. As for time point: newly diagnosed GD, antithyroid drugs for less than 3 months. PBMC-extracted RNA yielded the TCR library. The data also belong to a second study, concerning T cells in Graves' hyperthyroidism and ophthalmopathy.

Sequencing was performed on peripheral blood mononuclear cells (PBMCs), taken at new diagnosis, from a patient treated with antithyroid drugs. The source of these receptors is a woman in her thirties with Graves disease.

This CDR3 is CASSPGTSGRTGELFF. The CDR3 region has the DNA TGTGCCAGCAGCCCTGGGACTAGCGGGAGGACCGGGGAGCTGTTTTTT. The chain combines TRBV6-2 or TRBV6-3 with TRBJ2-2, with TRBD2 identical over 15 bases. V dropped 6 bases and J dropped 5; count of bases not matched to a gene: 4. There are 16 residues in the CDR3. Germline V gene data show CDR1 as MNHEY and CDR2 as SVGEGT.

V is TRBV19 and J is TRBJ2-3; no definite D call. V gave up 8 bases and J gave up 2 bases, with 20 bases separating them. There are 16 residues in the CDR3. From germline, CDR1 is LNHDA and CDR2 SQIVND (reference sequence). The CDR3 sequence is CASQKLGRTFTDTQYF. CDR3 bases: TGTGCCAGTCAAAAGTTAGGGCGGACCTTCACAGATACGCAGTATTTT. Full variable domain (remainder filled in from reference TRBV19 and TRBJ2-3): DGGITQSPKYLFRKEGQNVTLSCEQNLNHDAMYWYRQDPGQGLRLIYYSQIVNDFQKGDIAEGYSVSREKKESFPLTVTSAQKNPTAFYLCASQKLGRTFTDTQYFGPGTRLTVL.